Included here is one T cell receptor beta chain sequence, with context. There is no known antigen for this receptor. Base quality data are lacking; no much larger clone is found one base away. The sample carries other DNA sequences with the same CDR3. Taken from cysteine to phenylalanine, the CDR3 has 14 residues. Just CDR3 DNA is preserved here, 42 bases in frame from base 1. V is cut by 0 bases and J by 4 bases, and the space between the germline ends is 9 bases. According to the germline V gene, CDR1 reads MNHEY and CDR2 reads SVGAGI. This specimen belongs to a study of shared clonotypes between healthy human individuals (dated by TCRdb to about 2020). For the wider study: A few men and a couple of women, aged 18 to 49 years, made up the cohort. Per donor, three plates each were used for CD4 naive and CD4 memory, two for CD8 naive, and one for CD8 memory. Blood TCR repertoires of about 5 healthy adults were deeply sequenced to estimate repertoire size and the extent of clonotype sharing between individuals. Libraries were prepared and TCR repertoires were sequenced by different laboratories using diverse techniques, in order to increase sequencing depth and limit assay-specific biases. Leukapheresis yielded between about 0.9 and 10 billion PBMCs per donor. The paper's findings and limits, for the study overall: Compared with non-shared clonotypes, clonotypes shared by all four sorted-subset donors had higher generation probabilities. Pairwise subsampling indicated that sequencing depth was expected to affect the degree of clonotype sharing among donors. Naive subsets generally had larger estimated clonotype richness than memory subsets did. Roughly 5.2% of naive CD4, 3.5% of naive CD8, roughly 2.4% of memory CD4, and 0.4% of memory CD8 clonotypes were shared across a few donors. Sampling was restricted to blood, and TCR repertoires in tissues likely differ from the TCR repertoires found in blood. Incomplete sequencing was indicated by rarefaction of sorted-subset datasets, despite the large sequencing depth. The genetic and exposure-history diversity represented was limited by the small number of donors.

Using the deep immunoSEQ assay, multiplex PCR amplified TCR CDR3 regions from genomic DNA. Extracted genomic DNA from each cell subset was distributed evenly across all wells of several immunoSEQ 96-well plates, and each plate was treated as a replicate. For sorted subsets, each replicate PCR was loaded with 200 ng genomic DNA, equivalent to 30,000 to 35,000 T cell genomes. Purified libraries were measured with a Qubit 3.0 fluorometer, size-checked on a Bioanalyzer 2100, and measured again with the KAPA Library Quantification kit. Each immunoSEQ 96-well plate was sequenced on its own single-read 150-cycle Illumina NextSeq 550 flow cell. In the authors' own workflow: The immunoSEQ output contained only junctional sequences without quality scores, so filtering could not match that applied to full-length reads. To assign V/J genes and CDR3, sequences were annotated using PyIR, a Python wrapper for IgBLAST v1.9, with IMGT germline references. Reads were filtered out if the reads had weak V/J assignments (E-value above 1e-6), no CDR3, stop codons, out-of-frame junctions, or ambiguous translated residues. A V3J clonotype was defined by an identical inferred V gene, J gene, and CDR3 amino acid sequence. Percentage overlap between repertoires was computed as shared unique clonotypes divided by the size of the smaller repertoire. Richness of each repertoire was evaluated using RTK rarefaction, the Chao1 estimator, and Recon v2.1 estimates of unobserved clonotypes. For all TCRbeta clonotypes obtained by the gDNA method from a few donors, generation probabilities were computed with OLGA. TCRdb re-hosts the immuneACCESS table, in-frame sequences only. Its copies lack some clones; in the studies checked, an unresolved V gene accounts for under half of them, and the cause for the rest is not known. The DNA was the basis for D and trimming; V, J and clone size are from that table. The sample table records 500,000 to 550,000 clones; approximately 95% of these occur just once. Of the sample, under 0.065% is held by the ten largest clones.

Donors were healthy HIV-negative adults with no recently reported acute infections or vaccinations. Only Caucasian adults living in Nashville, Tennessee, USA were represented among the donors. CD4+ T cells were enriched through magnetic negative selection, after which naive cells were positively selected on CD45RA and the remaining negative fraction served as the memory subset. Blood was collected by leukapheresis, and PBMCs were isolated by Ficoll-Histopaque density gradient centrifugation and then cryopreserved in liquid nitrogen vapor phase. Purity and quantity of every magnetically sorted T cell population were checked by analytical flow cytometry. Genomic DNA was isolated from each sorted fraction and quantified by UV absorbance on a Nanodrop 2000c.

The sequence joins TRBV6-5 to TRBJ1-2, with no D gene named confidently. What was sequenced was naive CD4+ T cells sorted from blood. According to the study, the label for this sample's cell subset or site signals: CD45RA+ positively selected. The receptor comes from a woman between 25 and 40 years old in good health. The bases read TGTGCCAGCAGTTACTCGGGGAGAAGCTATGGCTACACCTTC. Translation gives CASSYSGRSYGYTF.